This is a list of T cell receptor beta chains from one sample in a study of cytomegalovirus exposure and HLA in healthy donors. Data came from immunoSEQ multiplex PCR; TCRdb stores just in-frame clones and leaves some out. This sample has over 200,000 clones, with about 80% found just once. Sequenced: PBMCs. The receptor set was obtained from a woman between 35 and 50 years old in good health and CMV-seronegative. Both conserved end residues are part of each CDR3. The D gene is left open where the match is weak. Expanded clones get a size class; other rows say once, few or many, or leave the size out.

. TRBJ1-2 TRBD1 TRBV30 TGTGCCTGGAGTAAGGGACAGGCCAACTATGGCTACACCTTC CAWSKGQANYGYTF
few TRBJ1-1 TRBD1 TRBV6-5 TGTGCCAGCTGGCCATGGACAGGGAACACTGAAGCTTTCTTT CASWPWTGNTEAFF
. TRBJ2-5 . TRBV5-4 TGTGCCAGCAGCCTTTTTAATGAACAGTCTTTAAAGACCCAGTACTTC CASSLFNEQSLKTQYF
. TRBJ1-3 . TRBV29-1 TGCAGCGTTGAGGGCCCGGCCTCTGGAAACACCATATATTTT CSVEGPASGNTIYF
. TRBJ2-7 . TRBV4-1 TGCGCCAGCAGCCGAATACAGTCAAACTACGAGCAGTACTTC CASSRIQSNYEQYF
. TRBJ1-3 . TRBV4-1 TGCGCCAGCAGCCAACTCACAGGGTTATCTGGAAACACCATATATTTT CASSQLTGLSGNTIYF
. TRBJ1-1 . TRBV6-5 TGTGCCAGCAGCACGGGGGAGGGCACTGAAGCTTTCTTT CASSTGEGTEAFF
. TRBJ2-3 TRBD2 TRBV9 TGTGCCAGCAGCGTAGGGGTAGCGGGGGCTCAAGATACGCAGTATTTT CASSVGVAGAQDTQYF
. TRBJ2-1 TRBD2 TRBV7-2 TGTGCCAGCAGCTTAGCTAGCGGGGGCGTTGACAATGAGCAGTTCTTC CASSLASGGVDNEQFF
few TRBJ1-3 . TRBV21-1 TGTGCCAGCAGCAAACTAGGCTTCTCTGGAAACACCATATATTTT CASSKLGFSGNTIYF
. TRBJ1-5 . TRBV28 TGTGCCAGCAGAGGGGGACCGTATAGCAATCAGCCCCAGCATTTT CASRGGPYSNQPQHF
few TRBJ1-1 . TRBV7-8 TGTGCCAGCAGCTTGGGGCGGACTGAAGCTTTCTTT CASSLGRTEAFF
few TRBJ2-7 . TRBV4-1 TGCGCCAGCAGCCGACAGGCCGAGGCCTACGAGCAGTACTTC CASSRQAEAYEQYF
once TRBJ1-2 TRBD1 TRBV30 TGTGCCTGGAGGGGGACAGTTCACGGCTACACCTTC CAWRGTVHGYTF
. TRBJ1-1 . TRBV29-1 TGCAGCGTTGAACAGAACACTGAAGCTTTCTTT CSVEQNTEAFF
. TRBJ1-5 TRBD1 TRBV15 TGTGCCACCAGCAGACCAATGACAGGGAGTTATAGCAATCAGCCCCAGCATTTT CATSRPMTGSYSNQPQHF
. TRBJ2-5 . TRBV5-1 TGCGCCAGCCGGGGGACCCAAGAGACCCAGTACTTC CASRGTQETQYF
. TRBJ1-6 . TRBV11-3 TGTGCCAGCAGCTTAGATCGGGGACCCCTCCACTTT CASSLDRGPLHF
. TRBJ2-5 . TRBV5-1 TGCGCCAGCAGCTCTGGGGCAGGCCAAGAGACCCAGTACTTC CASSSGAGQETQYF
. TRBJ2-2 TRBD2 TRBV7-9 TGTGCCAGCAGCTCCCCTAGCGGGGGAGCGAACACCGGGGAGCTGTTTTTT CASSSPSGGANTGELFF
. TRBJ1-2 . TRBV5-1 TGCGCCAGCAGCTTACAGGGTCTTGACTATGGCTACACCTTC CASSLQGLDYGYTF
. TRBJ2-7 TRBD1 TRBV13 TGTGCCAGCAGCTTGGGACAGCGAGCCTACGAGCAGTACTTC CASSLGQRAYEQYF
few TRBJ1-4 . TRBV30 TGTGCCTGGAACCCGACAGGAGGCGAAAAACTGTTTTTT CAWNPTGGEKLFF
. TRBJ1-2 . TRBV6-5 TGTGCCAGCAGTAAATGGAGCTATGGCTACACCTTC CASSKWSYGYTF
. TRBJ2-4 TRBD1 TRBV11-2 TGTGCCAGCAGCCCGAGGACAGGGGAAACGGTTCTAGCCAAAAACATTCAGTACTTC CASSPRTGETVLAKNIQYF
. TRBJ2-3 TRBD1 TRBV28 TGTGCCAGCTACAGGGGAACAGATACGCAGTATTTT CASYRGTDTQYF
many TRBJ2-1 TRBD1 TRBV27 TGTGCCAGCAGTTTATCGATGACAGGGAACAATGAGCAGTTCTTC CASSLSMTGNNEQFF
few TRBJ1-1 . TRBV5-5 TGTGCCAGCAGCACTAATTGGGGGGCTGAAGCTTTCTTT CASSTNWGAEAFF
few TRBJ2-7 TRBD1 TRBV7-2 TGTGCCAGCAGCTTAAAGACAGGGACCCACGAGCAGTACTTC CASSLKTGTHEQYF
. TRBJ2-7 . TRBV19 TGTGCCAGTAGGGGCCGCTCCTACGAGCAGTACTTC CASRGRSYEQYF
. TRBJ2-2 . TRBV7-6 TGTGCCAGCCGTCTAAGCATGAACACCGGGGAGCTGTTTTTT CASRLSMNTGELFF
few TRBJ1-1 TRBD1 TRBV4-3 TGCGCCAGCAGCCAAGGGACAGGGGGGAACACTGAAGCTTTCTTT CASSQGTGGNTEAFF
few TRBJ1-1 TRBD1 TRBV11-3 TGTGCCAGCAGCTCGGACAGGCGGGGGGGTGAAGCTTTCTTT CASSSDRRGGEAFF
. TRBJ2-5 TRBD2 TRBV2 TGTGCTGTGGGGGGGGAGACCCAGTACTTC CAVGGETQYF
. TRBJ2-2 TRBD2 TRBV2 TGTGCCAGCAGTGATTGGCGGGGGGGCAGGACCGGGGAGCTGTTTTTT CASSDWRGGRTGELFF
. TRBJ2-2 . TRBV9 TGTGCCAGCAGCGTAATAGGGGCGAACACCGGGGAGCTGTTTTTT CASSVIGANTGELFF
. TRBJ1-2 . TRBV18 TGTGCCAGCTCACCGGACAGAAATAACTATGGCTACACCTTC CASSPDRNNYGYTF
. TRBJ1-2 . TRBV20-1 TGCAGGGTACAGGGTTTGAATGGCTACACCTTC CRVQGLNGYTF
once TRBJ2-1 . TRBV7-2 TGTGCCAGCAGCTTCCGTCCGGGGGAGCAGTTCTTC CASSFRPGEQFF
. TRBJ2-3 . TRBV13 TGTGCCAGCAGCTTAGGCGGACAAGGGGTTAGAGATACGCAGTATTTT CASSLGGQGVRDTQYF
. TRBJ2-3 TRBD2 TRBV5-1 TGCGCCAGCAGCTGGGGGGGAACAGATACGCAGTATTTT CASSWGGTDTQYF
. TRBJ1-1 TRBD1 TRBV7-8 TGTGCCAGCAGCAAGGGGGCCTGGGGCACTGAAGCTTTCTTT CASSKGAWGTEAFF
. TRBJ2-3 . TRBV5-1 TGCGCCAGCAGCTCGAAGGGACTGACAGATACGCAGTATTTT CASSSKGLTDTQYF
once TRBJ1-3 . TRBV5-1 TGCGCCAGCAGCTTGGGGTTCGAGGGCTCTGGAAACACCATATATTTT CASSLGFEGSGNTIYF
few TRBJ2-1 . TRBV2 TGTGCCAGCAGTGAGCGGACAGAGCAGTTCTTC CASSERTEQFF
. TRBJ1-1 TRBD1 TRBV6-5 TGTGCCAGCAGCAAGGGACAGGGCCTAACTGAAGCTTTCTTT CASSKGQGLTEAFF
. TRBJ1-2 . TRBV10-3 TGTGCCATCAGTGAGGAGGGCTCCCCTAACTATGGCTACACCTTC CAISEEGSPNYGYTF
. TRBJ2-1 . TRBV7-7 TGTGCTAGCAGCTTGGCGGGGACCAATGAGCAGTTCTTC CASSLAGTNEQFF
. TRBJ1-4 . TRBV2 TGTGCCAGCAGTAAGATCGCGCAGGGGTTATTAGGAGAAAAACTGTTTTTT CASSKIAQGLLGEKLFF
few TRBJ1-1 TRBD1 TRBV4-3 TGCGCCAGCAGCCCGGGACAGGGGAACACTGAAGCTTTCTTT CASSPGQGNTEAFF
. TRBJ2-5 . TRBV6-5 TGTGCCAGCAGTTACTCGAGGGCCCCGTACCAAGAGACCCAGTACTTC CASSYSRAPYQETQYF
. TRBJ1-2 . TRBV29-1 TGCAGCGTTGCAAGCCGCGGTTTACTTGGCTACACCTTC CSVASRGLLGYTF
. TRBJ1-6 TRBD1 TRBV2 TGTGCCAGCAGCCTACAGGGGGCGCCGGACAATTCACCCCTCCACTTT CASSLQGAPDNSPLHF
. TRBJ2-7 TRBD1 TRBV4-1 TGCGCCAGCAGCCAAGAGGGGACAGGGGCCTTCTACGAGCAGTACTTC CASSQEGTGAFYEQYF
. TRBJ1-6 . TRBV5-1 TGCGCCAGCAGCTTGGAGGTAGGGGATTCACCCCTCCACTTT CASSLEVGDSPLHF